This TCR beta chain originates from a study of regulatory T cells in long-lasting Graves disease. Study results and caveats: Patients with persistent Graves' had lower TCR diversity than newly diagnosed patients.

As for time point: newly diagnosed GD, antithyroid drugs for less than 3 months. The authors made the TCR library using RNA they extracted from PBMCs. This clonotype was counted at least ten times. Its target is unknown. There are 17 residues in the CDR3. From germline, CDR1 is SGHNT and CDR2 YENEEA. V trimming: 5 bases; J trimming: 0 bases; junction bases outside the gene matches: 3. Building of the TCR beta libraries involved iRepertoire HTBI primers and Arm-PCR of CDR3 regions. In the authors' methods: Detected in the samples were over 60 TRBV and more than 11 TRBJ segments. Using its own MiXCR run on the multiplex PCR reads, TCRdb lists one record per CDR3 protein. TCRdb, not the authors, supplied the V and J calls. The sample consists of about 500,000 distinct CDR3 sequences, around 16% of them appearing once. These same data were also listed under a study on T cells in Graves' hyperthyroidism and ophthalmopathy. That study reports: Hyperthyroidism patients were newly diagnosed, had disease duration under 2 months, and were aged 18 to 65 years. Most clonotypes that expanded in the thyroid above 0.001 also showed up in blood.

The receptor comes from a middle-aged man with Graves disease. The sample consisted of peripheral blood mononuclear cells (PBMCs), taken at new diagnosis, from a patient treated with antithyroid drugs. This chain uses TRBV11-3 with TRBJ2-3; 15 bases fit TRBD2. The CDR3 sequence is CASSRTSGRGSTDTQYF. The CDR3 DNA reads TGTGCCAGCAGCAGGACTAGCGGGAGGGGGAGCACAGATACGCAGTATTTT.